Each of the 13 T cell receptor beta chains below was sequenced from the same sample in a study of shared clonotypes between healthy human individuals. Repertoires were generated with immunoSEQ multiplex PCR, while TCRdb's copy carries only in-frame clones and drops some. Here the sample spans 1,400,000 or so clones, about 98.5% being singletons. The sample comprised naive CD4+ T cells sorted from blood. Documented subset: CD45RA+ positively selected. The receptors were gathered from a man in his thirties or forties in good health.

The CDR3 loop reads CSVVDTGYQETQYF. The DNA for the CDR3 is TGCAGCGTCGTGGACACCGGGTACCAAGAGACCCAGTACTTC. The V call is TRBV29-1, the J call TRBJ2-5, with D possibly being TRBD1 (5 bases). The CDR3 is 14 residues long. From germline, CDR1 is SQVTM and CDR2 ANQGSEA. Trimming stripped 6 bases from V and 0 bases from J, with 14 bases between.

The rearrangement joins TRBV7-2 to TRBJ1-4, with 7 bases fitting TRBD1. Germline V lookup: CDR1 SGHTA, CDR2 FQGNSA. The CDR3 totals 16 residues. V shed 5 bases and J 0 bases; nucleotides not matched to a gene: 6. The CDR3 here is CASSDRDRSTNEKLFF. CDR3 DNA sequence: TGTGCCAGCAGCGACCGGGACAGATCAACTAATGAAAAACTGTTTTTT.

The J gene is TRBJ2-3, the V gene TRBV5-1; TRBD1 agrees at 9 bases. Germline V lookup: CDR1 SGHRS, CDR2 YFSETQ. V shed 4 bases and J 3 bases; nucleotides not matched to a gene: 9. This CDR3 is built from 16 residues. CDR3 DNA sequence: TGCGCCAGCAGCGCCGGGACAGGGTTGGGGACAGATACGCAGTATTTT. Protein: CASSAGTGLGTDTQYF.

V is TRBV5-6 and J is TRBJ2-6; no reliable D call. With 5 bases removed from V and 2 bases from J, the gap between germline ends came to 5 bases. The V gene's germline CDR1 is SGHDT and CDR2 YYEEEE. The CDR3 spans 13 residues. The DNA of the CDR3 is TGTGCCAGCAGAGTGACTGGGGCCAACGTCCTGACTTTC. This gives the protein CASRVTGANVLTF.

This chain links TRBV18 with TRBJ2-4, with 8 bases lining up with TRBD1. Trimming took 2 bases from V and 3 from J; bases not matched to a gene: 3. This CDR3 region has 15 residues. Germline V CDR1 and CDR2: KGHSH, LQKENI. CDR3 sequence: CASSPGTGGKNIQYF. Here the CDR3 DNA reads TGTGCCAGCTCACCAGGGACAGGTGGCAAAAACATTCAGTACTTC.

This clone is a singleton in its sample. CDR3 sequence (DNA): TGTGCCAGCAGTACCACCCCAACCGGGGAGCTGTTTTTT. Amino acids: CASSTTPTGELFF. V usage is TRBV2 and J usage is TRBJ2-2; no clear D gene. CDR1 SNHLY and CDR2 FYNNEI come from the germline V gene. This CDR3 contains 13 residues. V was pared by 5 bases and J by 5 bases, with 9 bases between.

The count of this clone is one. V gene TRBV18 combines with J gene TRBJ2-7; D gene unclear. V was clipped by 0 bases and J by 0 bases, with 6 bases between them. Germline CDR1 is KGHSH and CDR2 is LQKENI. The length of the CDR3 is 14 residues. In DNA form, the CDR3 reads TGTGCCAGCTCACCACCGGGATACTCCTACGAGCAGTACTTC. It is translated as CASSPPGYSYEQYF.

CDR3 DNA sequence: TGTGCCACCAGCAGAGTCAGGGCCGACACCATATATTTT. Translating it yields CATSRVRADTIYF. The chain employs TRBV15 and TRBJ1-3; D possibly corresponds to TRBD1 (5 bases). Trimming cost V 1 base and J 8 bases, with 9 bases left between them. CDR1 is LNHNV and CDR2 is YYDKDF in the germline V gene (reference sequence). The CDR3 has 13 residues.

The genes are TRBV25-1 and TRBJ2-3; TRBD1 matches at 11 bases. The CDR3 is 14 residues long. CDR1 is MGHDK, CDR2 SYGVNS, per germline. With V trimmed by 6 bases and J by 4 bases, 3 bases remained unmatched. The CDR3 reads CASREGQGADTQYF. CDR3 DNA: TGTGCCAGCAGAGAGGGACAGGGGGCAGATACGCAGTATTTT.

V usage is TRBV25-1 and J usage is TRBJ2-3; D is perhaps TRBD2 (5 bases). The CDR3 contains 14 residues. Trimming shortened V by 7 bases and J by 6 bases, and 17 bases separated the two germline ends. Germline assignment: CDR1 MGHDK and CDR2 SYGVNS. In nucleotides, the CDR3 is TGTGCCAGCACGACGATGTTAGCGAGCGATACGCAGTATTTT. Its protein is CASTTMLASDTQYF.

V usage is TRBV14 and J usage is TRBJ2-1; D ambiguous. Trimming removed 1 base from V and 4 bases from J, with 14 bases in between. The germline CDR1 and CDR2 sequences are SGHDN and FVKESK. CDR3 length: 16 amino acids. The CDR3, as DNA: TGTGCCAGCAGCCAAGCAGCCGCCTGGGATTACAATGAGCAGTTCTTC. This sequence encodes CASSQAAAWDYNEQFF.

The chain has TRBV6-4 and TRBJ1-4; D might be TRBD1 (5 bases). The CDR3 covers 13 residues. The V gene lost 6 bases and the J gene lost 10 bases, with 15 bases spanning the gap. CDR1 and CDR2 (germline): MRHNA, SNTAGT. The CDR3, as DNA: TGTGCCAGCAGCACGGGACTCGACGGAAAACTGTTTTTT. Translated, it gives CASSTGLDGKLFF.

The chain employs TRBV27 and TRBJ2-2; 7 bases are a match to TRBD2. Germline values: CDR1 MNHEY, CDR2 SMNVEV (reference sequence). The length of the CDR3 is 16 residues. Trimming cost V 8 bases and J 4 bases; bases outside gene matches: 13. The DNA of the CDR3 is TGTGCCAGCCAACGTACCGGGACTACCCTCACCGGGGAGCTGTTTTTT. Translating it yields CASQRTGTTLTGELFF.